These 28 T cell receptor beta chains originate from one sample sequenced in a study of cytomegalovirus exposure and HLA in healthy donors. The PCR had 60 Vbeta and 13 Jbeta primers. Produced via immunoSEQ multiplex PCR; TCRdb's table is partial and in-frame only. Of fewer than 110,000 clones in the sample, 81% were seen once. Material: PBMCs. The receptors originated from a young man in good health and CMV-seronegative.

This rearrangement joins TRBV6-5 to TRBJ1-1, with TRBD1 identical over 8 bases. With 8 bases clipped from V and 5 bases from J, the junction kept 13 bases outside the gene matches. CDR3 length: 15 residues. Per germline, CDR1 MNHEY and CDR2 SVGAGI. The CDR3 protein is CASEKFTGGRTEAFF. CDR3 DNA sequence: TGTGCCAGCGAAAAGTTCACAGGGGGTCGGACTGAAGCTTTCTTT.

This sequence joins TRBV5-8 and TRBJ1-1; D gene uncertain. Germline CDR1 SGHTS, CDR2 YDEGEE. The V gene lost 4 bases and the J gene lost 3 bases, with 7 bases spanning the gap. This CDR3 region has 12 residues. In nucleotides, the CDR3 is TGTGCCAGCAGCCGGGTTCACACTGAAGCTTTCTTT. Encoded protein: CASSRVHTEAFF.

About this clone: One end of the junction is discordant with germline, which a read error may explain. V usage is TRBV7-7 and J usage is TRBJ2-1; D is perhaps TRBD2 (6 bases). Germline values: CDR1 SSHAT, CDR2 FNYEAQ (reference sequence). This CDR3 has 15 residues. The CDR3 DNA follows: TGTGCTAGCAGCTTACTGACGGGAGCGTTCAATGAGCAGTTCTTC. Residues: CASSLLTGAFNEQFF.

This clone occurred a few times. The chain combines TRBV7-9 with TRBJ1-4; 7 nucleotides match TRBD1. CDR3 length: 13 residues. J was trimmed by 4 bases and V by 8 bases; bases with no gene match: 4. Germline loops: CDR1 SEHNR, CDR2 FQNEAQ (reference sequence). DNA for the CDR3: TGTGCCAGCGTAAGGGACAGTAATGAAAAACTGTTTTTT. Its translation is CASVRDSNEKLFF.

In this sample, this clone turned up a few times. The V call is TRBV18, the J call TRBJ1-3; 7 nucleotides match TRBD1. The CDR3 is 15 amino acids. Trimming took 3 bases from V and 3 from J; bases not matched to a gene: 5. Germline V CDR1 and CDR2: KGHSH, LQKENI. DNA for the CDR3: TGTGCCAGCTCACCGGCAGCAGGGGGTGGAAACACCATATATTTT. Residues: CASSPAAGGGNTIYF. Combining the CDR3 with reference TRBV18 and TRBJ1-3 gives the whole variable domain NAGVMQNPRHLVRRRGQEARLRCSPMKGHSHVYWYRQLPEEGLKFMVYLQKENIIDESGMPKERFSAEFPKEGPSILRIQQVVRGDSAAYFCASSPAAGGGNTIYFGEGSWLTVV.

The chain recombines TRBV29-1 with TRBJ2-3; weak D call: TRBD2 (6 bases). From germline, CDR1 is SQVTM and CDR2 ANQGSEA. The CDR3 covers 13 residues. Trimming cost V 3 bases and J 3 bases, with 10 bases left between them. In DNA form, the CDR3 reads TGCAGCGTTGACGGGAGAGGTACAGATACGCAGTATTTT. Protein: CSVDGRGTDTQYF.

This rearrangement joins TRBV5-5 to TRBJ1-1; TRBD1 matches 11 bases. The J segment lost 11 bases and the V segment lost 4 bases, leaving 7 bases of the junction unmatched. This CDR3 spans 13 amino acids. Germline assignment: CDR1 SGHKS and CDR2 YYEKEE (reference sequence). CDR3: CASSPDRGLRAFF. CDR3 coding DNA: TGTGCCAGCAGCCCGGACAGGGGGCTTCGGGCTTTCTTT.

The chain uses TRBV7-3 and TRBJ2-1; D is perhaps TRBD2 (6 bases). Trimming stripped 5 bases from V and 6 bases from J, with 14 bases between. Germline V gene sequence: CDR1 SGHTA, CDR2 FQGTGA. CDR3 length: 14 amino acids. The CDR3 is CASSPHAGSNEQFF. DNA for the CDR3: TGTGCCAGCAGCCCCCATGCGGGGAGCAATGAGCAGTTCTTC.

The V gene is TRBV11-2, the J gene TRBJ2-5; D gene unclear. This CDR3 region has 10 residues. Germline V gene data show CDR1 as SGHAT and CDR2 as FQNNGV. Deletions cut 6 bases from V and 11 bases from J, with 10 bases between. The CDR3 reads CASSEDEQYF. The CDR3 DNA reads as TGTGCCAGCAGTGAGGATGAGCAGTACTTC.

The rearrangement joins TRBV6-1 to TRBJ1-5; TRBD1 matches at 9 bases. The CDR3 extends over 15 amino acids. Germline CDR1 and CDR2: MNHNS and SASEGT. V gave up 4 bases and J gave up 2 bases; unmatched junction bases: 3. DNA of the CDR3: TGTGCCAGCAGTGCGGGACAGGGCGGCAATCAGCCCCAGCATTTT. The encoded protein is CASSAGQGGNQPQHF.

The V and J genes are TRBV19 and TRBJ2-1, with D perhaps matching TRBD1 (6 bases). The length of the CDR3 is 13 residues. CDR1 LNHDA and CDR2 SQIVND come from the germline V gene (reference sequence). Trimming left V 5 bases short and J 7 bases short, with 12 bases between. The CDR3 protein is CASSRQVMNEQFF. The CDR3 DNA sequence: TGTGCCAGTAGTCGACAGGTGATGAATGAGCAGTTCTTC.

The J gene is TRBJ1-1, the V gene TRBV13, with TRBD1 matching 8 bases. Germline V gene lookup returns CDR1 PRHDT and CDR2 FYEKMQ (reference sequence). The CDR3 is made up of 15 amino acids. With V trimmed by 5 bases and J by 5 bases, 10 bases remained unmatched. The CDR3 loop reads CASSPYTGGRTEAFF. CDR3 coding DNA: TGTGCCAGCAGCCCCTATACAGGGGGAAGAACTGAAGCTTTCTTT.

V is TRBV11-2 and J is TRBJ2-6, with a tentative D call TRBD1 (5 bases). Germline CDR1 SGHAT, CDR2 FQNNGV. The CDR3 totals 17 residues. V gave up 3 bases and J gave up 2 bases, with 14 bases separating them. The CDR3 is CASSFSPSGPGANVLTF. In DNA, the CDR3 is TGTGCCAGCAGCTTCAGCCCCTCAGGGCCTGGGGCCAACGTCCTGACTTTC.

J is TRBJ2-7 and V is TRBV5-6; maybe TRBD2 (6 bases). Trimming stripped 4 bases from V and 3 bases from J, with 11 bases between. The CDR3 runs 13 residues. Germline V gene data show CDR1 as SGHDT and CDR2 as YYEEEE. In DNA form, the CDR3 reads TGTGCCAGCAGCGCGGGACCGGTCTACGAGCAGTACTTC. Translation gives CASSAGPVYEQYF.

The chain uses TRBV6-7 and TRBJ1-5; maybe TRBD1 (5 bases). TRBV6-7 is treated as an ORF (open reading frame) with a function not yet certain. Trimming took off 0 bases at V and 8 bases at J, with 11 bases between the two ends. The CDR3 has 14 residues. The CDR3 DNA follows: TGTGCCAGCAGTTACTCCGAGACAGCGAAGCCCCAGCATTTT. Amino acids: CASSYSETAKPQHF.

This clone has just a few counts. This chain connects TRBV5-1 to TRBJ2-3, with 9 bases lining up with TRBD2. Germline V gene data show CDR1 as SGHRS and CDR2 as YFSETQ. This CDR3 is 15 amino acids long. The J segment lost 1 base and the V segment lost 4 bases, leaving 4 bases of the junction unmatched. The CDR3 sequence is CASSPWTSGTDTQYF. The DNA of the CDR3 is TGCGCCAGCAGCCCCTGGACTAGCGGCACAGATACGCAGTATTTT.

This rearrangement joins TRBV7-9 to TRBJ1-1, with D uncertain. Per the germline V gene, CDR1 is SEHNR and CDR2 is FQNEAQ (reference sequence). The CDR3 extends over 15 amino acids. Trimming shortened V by 1 base and J by 0 bases, and 9 bases separated the two germline ends. The chain's CDR3 is CASSLVASMNTEAFF. CDR3 coding DNA: TGTGCCAGCAGCTTAGTGGCATCCATGAACACTGAAGCTTTCTTT.

V gene TRBV28 combines with J gene TRBJ1-2; D is uncertain. Trimming left V 7 bases short and J 2 bases short, with 5 bases between. This CDR3 comprises 11 residues. Germline loops: CDR1 MDHEN, CDR2 SYDVKM. CDR3 amino acids: CASISNYGYTF. CDR3 nucleotide sequence: TGTGCCAGCATATCCAACTATGGCTACACCTTC.

The V and J genes are TRBV10-2 and TRBJ1-5, with D hard to call. The germline CDR1 and CDR2 sequences are WSHSY and SAAADI. Trimming took 7 bases from V and 7 from J, leaving 14 bases between them. This CDR3 has 13 amino acids. The CDR3 coding sequence is TGCGCCAGCAACCCGGGTTTTTCGCAGCCCCAGCATTTT. The encoded protein is CASNPGFSQPQHF.

The genes are TRBV9 and TRBJ2-3, with D unresolved. The V gene's germline CDR1 is SGDLS and CDR2 YYNGEE. V lost 0 bases and J 3 bases, leaving 5 bases between the germline ends. The CDR3 is 13 amino acids. CDR3 in DNA: TGTGCCAGCAGCGTAGCCCTGACAGATACGCAGTATTTT. This gives the protein CASSVALTDTQYF.

This chain connects TRBV2 to TRBJ2-3; 12 nucleotides match TRBD2. The length of the CDR3 is 16 residues. The V gene's germline CDR1 is SNHLY and CDR2 FYNNEI. Trimming took 6 bases from V and 0 from J; bases not matched to a gene: 4. The CDR3 loop reads CASRPGLAGSTDTQYF. CDR3 bases: TGTGCCAGCAGACCTGGACTAGCGGGAAGCACAGATACGCAGTATTTT. Looking up the rest from reference TRBV2 and TRBJ2-3 gives the full variable domain: EPEVTQTPSHQVTQMGQEVILRCVPISNHLYFYWYRQILGQKVEFLVSFYNNEISEKSEIFDDQFSVERPDGSNFTLKIRSTKLEDSAMYFCASRPGLAGSTDTQYFGPGTRLTVL.

This chain joins TRBV9 and TRBJ2-7, with TRBD1 as a possible D gene (5 bases). The germline V gene has CDR1 SGDLS and CDR2 YYNGEE. CDR3 length: 13 residues. With 3 bases removed from V and 0 bases from J, the gap between germline ends came to 7 bases. As DNA, the CDR3 is TGTGCCAGCAGCGGACAGTACTCCTACGAGCAGTACTTC. Residues: CASSGQYSYEQYF.

Notes on this clone: The sample has other DNA sequences that encode this CDR3 too. This sequence joins TRBV7-9 and TRBJ1-2; D unresolved. CDR1 and CDR2 (germline): SEHNR, FQNEAQ (reference sequence). Trimming pared 2 bases from V and 0 bases from J, leaving 7 bases between. The CDR3 is 14 amino acids. The CDR3, as DNA: TGTGCCAGCAGCTTAAGGGAGACTAACTATGGCTACACCTTC. Encoded protein: CASSLRETNYGYTF.

The V call is TRBV5-1, the J call TRBJ1-6; a possible D gene is TRBD1 (5 bases). Looked up from germline, CDR1 is SGHRS and CDR2 is YFSETQ. The V end lost 4 bases, the J end lost 7 bases, and 15 bases lay between the germline ends. The CDR3 covers 15 residues. The CDR3 nucleotides read TGCGCCAGCAGCCCAGGGAACCGGCTCAATTCACCCCTCCACTTT. Amino acids: CASSPGNRLNSPLHF.

This clone showed up just once. The rearrangement links TRBV30 to TRBJ2-3; 8 bases fit TRBD1. With 4 bases clipped from V and 4 bases from J, the junction kept 7 bases outside the gene matches. The CDR3 is 14 amino acids. Germline values: CDR1 GTSNPN, CDR2 SVGIG (reference sequence). The CDR3 protein is CAWTGGALADTQYF. The CDR3 DNA is TGTGCCTGGACAGGGGGCGCGTTGGCAGATACGCAGTATTTT. Filled out from reference TRBV30 and TRBJ2-3, the complete variable domain reads SQTIHQWPATLVQPVGSPLSLECTVEGTSNPNLYWYRQAAGRGLQLLFYSVGIGQISSEVPQNLSASRPQDRQFILSSKKLLLSDSGFYLCAWTGGALADTQYFGPGTRLTVL.

V is TRBV6-1 and J is TRBJ1-2; no reliable D call. Trimming stripped 2 bases from V and 8 bases from J, with 6 bases between. Germline V gene lookup returns CDR1 MNHNS and CDR2 SASEGT. This CDR3 comprises 11 residues. The CDR3 region is CASSEPVGYTF. CDR3 bases: TGTGCCAGCAGTGAACCCGTCGGCTACACCTTC.

Only one count was recorded for this clone. V and J are TRBV7-6 and TRBJ2-1; TRBD2 matches at 13 bases. The CDR3 has 15 residues. Germline loops: CDR1 SGHVS, CDR2 FNYEAQ. The V segment lost 4 bases and the J segment 6 bases; nucleotides outside the gene matches: 3. CDR3 sequence: CASSSRLAGGNEQFF. Written as DNA, the CDR3 is TGTGCCAGCAGCTCGAGACTAGCGGGGGGCAATGAGCAGTTCTTC.

This rearrangement joins TRBV7-3 to TRBJ1-6; tentatively, D is TRBD1 (6 bases). The CDR3 totals 14 residues. Germline V gives CDR1 SGHTA, CDR2 FQGTGA. The germline V and J ends were trimmed by 2 bases and 7 bases, with 9 bases remaining between them. The chain's CDR3 is CASSLRTANSPLHF. The DNA of the CDR3 is TGTGCCAGCAGCTTACGGACAGCGAATTCACCCCTCCACTTT.